The 23 T cell receptor beta chains reported below all come from one sample, sequenced in a study of blood T cell repertoires in COVID-19. TCRdb's copy holds only in-frame clones and misses some; the assay was immunoSEQ multiplex PCR. The sample comprises 200,000 to 250,000 clones, almost 85% of which are singletons, and around 12% rests with the top ten. Sequencing input: peripheral blood. The source is a woman aged 40 to 55 with acute or convalescent COVID-19.

The chain carries TRBV6-6 and TRBJ1-1; 9 positions agree with TRBD1. With 4 bases clipped from V and 4 bases from J, the junction kept 4 bases outside the gene matches. The CDR3 has 14 residues. CDR1 and CDR2 (germline): MNHNY, SVGAGI (reference sequence). The CDR3 nucleotides are TGTGCCAGCAGTTCTACAGGGGGCATCACTGAAGCTTTCTTT. This translates into CASSSTGGITEAFF.

The chain links TRBV3-1 (or the pseudogene TRBV3-2) to TRBJ2-7; D is ambiguous. This CDR3 is 15 amino acids long. The V gene lost 3 bases and the J gene lost 0 bases, with 12 bases spanning the gap. Germline-derived CDR1 and CDR2 are LGHDT and YNNKEL (reference sequence). The CDR3, as DNA: TGTGCCAGCAGCCACAACCCAGGTTTCTCCTACGAGCAGTACTTC. It specifies CASSHNPGFSYEQYF.

J is TRBJ2-1 and V is TRBV3-1 (or the pseudogene TRBV3-2); D ambiguous. Germline V gene sequence: CDR1 LGHDT, CDR2 YNNKEL (reference sequence). The V gene lost 4 bases and the J gene lost 0 bases, with 10 bases spanning the gap. This CDR3 is 15 amino acids long. The CDR3 loop is CASSPSKSSYNEQFF. CDR3 sequence (DNA): TGTGCCAGCAGCCCGTCTAAGAGCTCCTACAATGAGCAGTTCTTC.

The V and J genes are TRBV7-2 and TRBJ2-7; TRBD2 aligns across 7 bases. CDR1 is SGHTA, CDR2 FQGNSA, per germline. This CDR3 is built from 16 residues. V lost 1 base, J lost 2 bases, and 8 bases stayed unmatched. The CDR3 coding sequence is TGTGCCAGCAGCTTAGACGGCAGCGGGACTCCCTACGAGCAGTACTTC. Its protein is CASSLDGSGTPYEQYF. The full variable domain, completed using reference TRBV7-2 and TRBJ2-7, is GAGVSQSPSNKVTEKGKDVELRCDPISGHTALYWYRQSLGQGLEFLIYFQGNSAPDKSGLPSDRFSAERTGGSVSTLTIQRTQQEDSAVYLCASSLDGSGTPYEQYFGPGTRLTVT.

A single count supports this clone. The chain combines TRBV11-3 with TRBJ1-2; possibly TRBD1 for D (6 bases). The CDR3 is made up of 15 amino acids. The V gene's germline CDR1 is SGHNT and CDR2 YENEEA. Trimming pared 5 bases from V and 2 bases from J, leaving 15 bases between. Written as DNA, the CDR3 is TGTGCCAGCAGCGTAGGGGGGGGACACAACTATGGCTACACCTTC. Translating it yields CASSVGGGHNYGYTF. Full variable domain (remainder filled in from reference TRBV11-3 and TRBJ1-2): EAGVVQSPRYKIIEKKQPVAFWCNPISGHNTLYWYLQNLGQGPELLIRYENEEAVDDSQLPKDRFSAERLKGVDSTLKIQPAELGDSAVYLCASSVGGGHNYGYTFGSGTRLTVV.

The V call is TRBV11-2, the J call TRBJ1-1; 10 bases fit TRBD1. Germline V gene lookup returns CDR1 SGHAT and CDR2 FQNNGV. The ends lost 6 bases at V and 4 bases at J; junction bases unmatched: 2. CDR3 length equals 13 residues. The DNA of the CDR3 is TGTGCCAGCAGACGGACAGGGGGCACTGAAGCTTTCTTT. Amino acids: CASRRTGGTEAFF.

This clone was seen just once. The rearrangement uses TRBV14 and TRBJ2-5; D possibly corresponds to TRBD2 (5 bases). Germline V CDR1 and CDR2: SGHDN, FVKESK. V lost 1 base and J 5 bases, leaving 17 bases between the germline ends. CDR3 length equals 16 residues. For the CDR3, the DNA is TGTGCCAGCAGCCAAGTGGGAGACAACCGGAGGGAGACCCAGTACTTC. Its translation: CASSQVGDNRRETQYF.

The rearrangement links TRBV19 to TRBJ1-5; tentative D call: TRBD1 (6 bases). This CDR3 has 19 residues. The germline V gene encodes CDR1 LNHDA and CDR2 SQIVND (reference sequence). Trimming cost V 5 bases and J 0 bases, with 23 bases left between them. CDR3 DNA sequence: TGTGCCAGTAGTTCCTCTTACCGGGACAAGTCGTATAGCAATCAGCCCCAGCATTTT. Protein sequence: CASSSSYRDKSYSNQPQHF.

The chain employs TRBV2 and TRBJ1-5, with a tentative D call TRBD1 (6 bases). Germline CDR1 SNHLY, CDR2 FYNNEI. The V end lost 4 bases, the J end lost 1 base, and 14 bases lay between the germline ends. The CDR3 spans 16 residues. CDR3 DNA: TGTGCCAGCAGTGGGCAGGCGGGGGCAAGCAATCAGCCCCAGCATTTT. Its protein is CASSGQAGASNQPQHF. The whole variable domain, filled in from reference TRBV2 and TRBJ1-5, reads EPEVTQTPSHQVTQMGQEVILRCVPISNHLYFYWYRQILGQKVEFLVSFYNNEISEKSEIFDDQFSVERPDGSNFTLKIRSTKLEDSAMYFCASSGQAGASNQPQHFGDGTRLSIL.

This clone was picked up a small number of times. The V call is TRBV24-1, the J call TRBJ2-1; 10 bases fit TRBD1. Germline CDR1 reads KGHDR; CDR2 reads SFDVKD. Trimming cost V 2 bases and J 6 bases; bases outside gene matches: 3. This CDR3 is built from 15 residues. CDR3 region: CATSDSRTGGNEQFF. The CDR3, as DNA: TGTGCCACCAGTGATTCTCGGACAGGGGGCAATGAGCAGTTCTTC.

This chain uses TRBV3-1 (or the pseudogene TRBV3-2) with TRBJ1-2, with 9 positions matching TRBD1. CDR1 and CDR2 from the germline V gene are LGHDT and YNNKEL (reference sequence). The junction had 9 bases not matched to a gene; V was cut back by 4 bases and J by 0 bases. This CDR3 region has 17 residues. The CDR3 region has the DNA TGTGCCAGCAGCCCCCGGGACAGGGCAAAAGCTAACTATGGCTACACCTTC. This codes for CASSPRDRAKANYGYTF.

The V call is TRBV21-1, the J call TRBJ2-1; the D call TRBD2 from the table was never checked on the DNA. TRBV21-1 is noted as a pseudogene. The CDR3 spans 16 residues. In DNA form, the CDR3 reads TGTGCCAGCAGCAAACCCCGGGAGTCCCCCTACAGTGAGCAGTTCTTC. It specifies CASSKPRESPYSEQFF.

About this clone: The sample carries other DNA sequences with the same CDR3. The chain couples TRBV18 to TRBJ2-7; tentative D call: TRBD1 (6 bases). The CDR3 covers 13 residues. Germline V CDR1 and CDR2: KGHSH, LQKENI. V dropped 3 bases and J dropped 3 bases, with 9 bases sitting between them. The CDR3, as DNA: TGTGCCAGCTCACCCGGACAGAACTACGAGCAGTACTTC. It translates to CASSPGQNYEQYF.

The chain is built from TRBV30 and TRBJ1-5, with 7 bases lining up with TRBD1. The germline CDR1 and CDR2 sequences are GTSNPN and SVGIG (reference sequence). The CDR3 extends over 17 amino acids. V lost 3 bases to trimming and J lost 0 bases; unmatched junction nucleotides: 11. CDR3 in DNA: TGTGCCTGGAGCCTCTGGCGGGACAGAAGTAGCAATCAGCCCCAGCATTTT. Translated, it gives CAWSLWRDRSSNQPQHF.

The V call is TRBV6-2 or TRBV6-3, the J call TRBJ2-2, with D perhaps matching TRBD2 (5 bases). The length of the CDR3 is 17 residues. Trimming took off 5 bases at V and 5 bases at J, with 21 bases between the two ends. Germline V gene lookup returns CDR1 MNHEY and CDR2 SVGEGT. CDR3 in amino acids: CASSGPRLAGRTGELFF. In nucleotides, the CDR3 is TGTGCCAGCAGTGGACCTCGGTTGGCGGGTAGAACCGGGGAGCTGTTTTTT.

The chain carries TRBV12-3 or TRBV12-4 and TRBJ1-5; D call uncertain. Trimming cost V 3 bases and J 6 bases, with 6 bases left between them. This CDR3 comprises 12 residues. CDR3: CASSLAGQPQHF. The DNA for the CDR3 is TGTGCCAGCAGTTTGGCAGGTCAGCCCCAGCATTTT.

The genes are TRBV19 and TRBJ2-3, with 7 bases lining up with TRBD2. Trimming cost V 4 bases and J 1 base; bases outside gene matches: 8. The CDR3 runs to 16 residues. Germline values: CDR1 LNHDA, CDR2 SQIVND (reference sequence). CDR3 in amino acids: CASSNWEGPGTDTQYF. CDR3 nucleotides: TGTGCCAGTAGTAATTGGGAGGGACCCGGCACAGATACGCAGTATTTT.

The chain has TRBV18 and TRBJ2-6, with 8 positions matching TRBD1. This CDR3 comprises 16 residues. The junction had 6 bases not matched to a gene; V was cut back by 6 bases and J by 2 bases. Germline CDR1 is KGHSH and CDR2 is LQKENI. The DNA for the CDR3 is TGTGCCAGCTCGTCCAGGGGGCTAGCTGGGGCCAACGTCCTGACTTTC. Its protein product is CASSSRGLAGANVLTF.

The chain combines TRBV2 with TRBJ2-3; 9 bases line up with TRBD2. V dropped 3 bases and J dropped 2; count of bases not matched to a gene: 6. Germline CDR1 SNHLY, CDR2 FYNNEI. This CDR3 has 16 residues. The CDR3 loop reads CASSEGLAGTTDTQYF. The DNA for the CDR3 is TGTGCCAGCAGTGAGGGGCTAGCGGGGACCACAGATACGCAGTATTTT.

The chain employs TRBV5-8 and TRBJ1-2; TRBD1 matches at 8 bases. The germline V gene encodes CDR1 SGHTS and CDR2 YDEGEE. V was clipped by 4 bases and J by 4 bases; unmatched bases: 15. This CDR3 is built from 17 residues. The CDR3 DNA follows: TGTGCCAGCAGCCGAAGAAGATTAGGACAGGGAACCTATGGCTACACCTTC. This gives the protein CASSRRRLGQGTYGYTF.

The rearrangement uses TRBV6-5 and TRBJ1-1, with 8 nucleotides matching TRBD1. Germline lookup yields CDR1 MNHEY and CDR2 SVGAGI. The length of the CDR3 is 13 residues. The V segment lost 4 bases and the J segment 4 bases; nucleotides outside the gene matches: 2. CDR3 in DNA: TGTGCCAGCAGTTTCGACAGGGGCACTGAAGCTTTCTTT. Its translation is CASSFDRGTEAFF.

The chain couples TRBV29-1 to TRBJ1-2; TRBD1 is a possible D gene (5 bases). This CDR3 is 12 amino acids long. The V end was cut by 6 bases, the J end by 4 bases, with 12 bases between. CDR1 is SQVTM, CDR2 ANQGSEA, per germline. The chain's CDR3 is CSVETASYGYTF. The CDR3 region has the DNA TGCAGCGTGGAGACAGCAAGCTATGGCTACACCTTC. The full variable domain, completed using reference TRBV29-1 and TRBJ1-2, is SAVISQKPSRDICQRGTSLTIQCQVDSQVTMMFWYRQQPGQSLTLIATANQGSEATYESGFVIDKFPISRPNLTFSTLTVSNMSPEDSSIYLCSVETASYGYTFGSGTRLTVV.

This clone has only a few counts. The chain has TRBV14 and TRBJ1-4; 7 nucleotides align to TRBD1. The trim removed 4 bases at V and 4 bases at J, leaving 6 bases unmatched. Germline CDR1 is SGHDN and CDR2 is FVKESK. CDR3 length equals 15 residues. CDR3 in amino acids: CASSLRTGLNEKLFF. In DNA, the CDR3 is TGTGCCAGCAGCCTACGGACAGGCCTTAATGAAAAACTGTTTTTT.